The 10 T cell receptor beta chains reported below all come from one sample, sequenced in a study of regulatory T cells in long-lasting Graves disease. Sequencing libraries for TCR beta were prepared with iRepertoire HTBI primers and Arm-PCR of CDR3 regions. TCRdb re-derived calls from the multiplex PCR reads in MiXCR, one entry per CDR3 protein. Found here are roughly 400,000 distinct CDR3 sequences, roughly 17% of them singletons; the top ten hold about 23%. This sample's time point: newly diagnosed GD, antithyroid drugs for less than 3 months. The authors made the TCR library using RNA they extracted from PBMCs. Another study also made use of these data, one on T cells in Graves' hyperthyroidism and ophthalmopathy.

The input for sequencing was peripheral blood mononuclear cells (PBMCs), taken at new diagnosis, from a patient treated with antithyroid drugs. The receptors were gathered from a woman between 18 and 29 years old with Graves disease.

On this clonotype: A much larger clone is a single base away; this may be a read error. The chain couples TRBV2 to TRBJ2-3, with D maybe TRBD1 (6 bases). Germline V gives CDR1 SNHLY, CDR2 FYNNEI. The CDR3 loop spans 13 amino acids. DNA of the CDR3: TGTGCCGGCAGTTATACAGGGTCGGATACGCAGTATTTT. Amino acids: CAGSYTGSDTQYF. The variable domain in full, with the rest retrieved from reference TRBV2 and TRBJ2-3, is EPEVTQTPSHQVTQMGQEVILRCVPISNHLYFYWYRQILGQKVEFLVSFYNNEISEKSEIFDDQFSVERPDGSNFTLKIRSTKLEDSAMYFCAGSYTGSDTQYFGPGTRLTVL.

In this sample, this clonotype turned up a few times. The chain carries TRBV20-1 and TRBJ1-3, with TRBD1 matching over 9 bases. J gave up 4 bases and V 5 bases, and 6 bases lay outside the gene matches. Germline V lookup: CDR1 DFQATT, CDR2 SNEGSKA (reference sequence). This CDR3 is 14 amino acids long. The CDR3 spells CSAPGQGKGNTIYF. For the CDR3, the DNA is TGCAGTGCTCCAGGACAGGGGAAGGGAAACACCATATATTTT.

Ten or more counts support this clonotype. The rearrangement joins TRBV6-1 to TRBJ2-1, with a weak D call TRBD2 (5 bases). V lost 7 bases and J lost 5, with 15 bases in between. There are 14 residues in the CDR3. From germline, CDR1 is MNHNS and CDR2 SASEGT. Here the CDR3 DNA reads TGTGCCAGCAAACCCATGGACGGGGACAATGAGCAGTTCTTC. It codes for CASKPMDGDNEQFF.

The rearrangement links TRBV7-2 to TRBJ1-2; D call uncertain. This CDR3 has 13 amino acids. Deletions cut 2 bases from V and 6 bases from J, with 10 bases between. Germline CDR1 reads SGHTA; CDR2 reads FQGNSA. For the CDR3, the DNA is TGTGCCAGCAGCTTAACAAACAGAGATGGCTACACCTTC. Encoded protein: CASSLTNRDGYTF.

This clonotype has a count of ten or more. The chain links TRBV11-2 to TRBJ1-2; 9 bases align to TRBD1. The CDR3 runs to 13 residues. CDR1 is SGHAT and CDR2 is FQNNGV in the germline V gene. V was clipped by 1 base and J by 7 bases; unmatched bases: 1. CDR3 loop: CASSLVTGGGYTF. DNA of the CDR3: TGTGCCAGCAGCTTAGTGACAGGGGGTGGCTACACCTTC.

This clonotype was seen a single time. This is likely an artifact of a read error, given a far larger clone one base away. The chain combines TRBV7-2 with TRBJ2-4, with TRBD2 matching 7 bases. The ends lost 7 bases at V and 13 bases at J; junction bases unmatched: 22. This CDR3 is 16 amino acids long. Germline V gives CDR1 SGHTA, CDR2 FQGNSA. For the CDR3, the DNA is TGTGCCAGCACCATCCTCGGACTAGGGACCTACAATGAGCAGTACTTC. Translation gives CASTILGLGTYNEQYF.

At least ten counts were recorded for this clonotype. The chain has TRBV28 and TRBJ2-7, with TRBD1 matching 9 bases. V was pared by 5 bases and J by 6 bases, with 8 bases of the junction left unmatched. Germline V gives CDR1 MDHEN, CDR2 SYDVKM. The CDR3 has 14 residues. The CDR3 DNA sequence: TGTGCCAGCAGTGTGGGACAGGGCCACGTCGAGCAGTACTTC. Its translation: CASSVGQGHVEQYF.

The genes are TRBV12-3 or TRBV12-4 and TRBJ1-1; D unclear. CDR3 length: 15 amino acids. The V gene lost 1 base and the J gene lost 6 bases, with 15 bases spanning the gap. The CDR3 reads CASSLENLPGAEAFF. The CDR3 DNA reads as TGTGCCAGCAGTTTAGAAAACTTACCTGGAGCTGAAGCTTTCTTT.

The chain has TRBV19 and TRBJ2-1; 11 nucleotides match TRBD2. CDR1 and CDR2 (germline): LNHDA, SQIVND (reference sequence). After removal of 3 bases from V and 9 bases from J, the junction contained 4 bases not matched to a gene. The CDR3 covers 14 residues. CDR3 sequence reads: CASSITSGSGEQFF. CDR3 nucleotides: TGTGCCAGTAGTATTACTAGCGGGAGTGGTGAGCAGTTCTTC.

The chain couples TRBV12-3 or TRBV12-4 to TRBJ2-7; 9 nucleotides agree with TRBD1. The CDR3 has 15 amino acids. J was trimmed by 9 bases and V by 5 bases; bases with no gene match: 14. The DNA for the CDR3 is TGTGCCAGCAGTCACCCGGGACAGGGCTTCGGCGGGCAGTACTTC. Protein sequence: CASSHPGQGFGGQYF.